This T cell receptor beta chain derives from a study of OX40 agonist ivuxolimab in advanced cancers. In the study overall: Age averaged 60 years (range roughly 20 to 90), and 82.7% were male.

V was clipped by 4 bases and J by 2 bases; unmatched bases: 8. Germline-derived CDR1 and CDR2 are SGHRS and YFSETQ. CDR3 length equals 16 residues. Libraries were prepared by immunoSEQ multiplex PCR; TCRdb keeps only in-frame clonotypes and omits some of them. The data hold 52,000 or so clones, with approximately 84% observed a single time. Only a few counts were recorded for this clone. The rearrangement joins TRBV5-1 to TRBJ2-3; TRBD1 matches at 9 bases. The sample here was CD4+ or CD8+ T cells sorted from blood, taken in a trial of the OX40 agonist ivuxolimab. The clonotype originates from an adult with an advanced solid tumor such as melanoma, head and neck, liver or kidney cancer. The DNA for the CDR3 is TGCGCCAGCAGCACCGCCGGGACAGGGACCACAGATACGCAGTATTTT. Its translation: CASSTAGTGTTDTQYF.